The text below deals with one T cell receptor beta chain. The sample belongs to a study of T-cell reconstitution after alpha-beta-depleted transplantation in children. The CDR3 loop spans 15 amino acids. Germline values: CDR1 MDHEN, CDR2 SYDVKM. The V and J ends lost 5 bases and 5 bases respectively, with 18 bases between them. Unique molecular identifiers were incorporated when the TCRbeta library was constructed. Each CDR3 protein gets one entry after TCRdb re-called the PCR reads with MiXCR. Among some 590,000 distinct CDR3 sequences listed, roughly a tenth were seen once. Sample: PBMCs from the stem cell graft donor, taken from the stem cell graft. The clonotype was recovered from a human donor who donated a stem cell graft to a child with acute myeloid leukemia. This chain joins TRBV28 and TRBJ2-5; D unclear. The CDR3 region has the DNA TGTGCCAGCAGTGACCCCTCTAGGGCTCGGGAGACCCAGTACTTC. As protein: CASSDPSRARETQYF.